These 25 T cell receptor beta chains came from one sample sequenced in a study of T cell responses to AZD1222 COVID-19 vaccine. Data came from immunoSEQ multiplex PCR; TCRdb stores just in-frame clones and leaves some out. The sample holds 150,000 to 200,000 clones; 80% to 95% are singletons and the top ten take under 1.1%. Material: peripheral blood, obtained 28 days after the second dose of the MenACWY control vaccine. The receptors were sampled from an adult who received the MenACWY meningococcal vaccine as a control.

This chain uses TRBV5-6 with TRBJ1-1; D uncertain. This CDR3 spans 12 amino acids. V was cut by 1 base and J by 5 bases, with 6 bases left in between. Per germline, CDR1 SGHDT and CDR2 YYEEEE. The CDR3 is CASSLRVTEAFF. The CDR3 DNA is TGTGCCAGCAGCTTGAGGGTAACTGAAGCTTTCTTT.

This chain links TRBV27 with TRBJ2-1; D perhaps matches TRBD2 (5 bases). V lost 2 bases to trimming and J lost 3 bases, with 11 bases between them. Germline V gene data show CDR1 as MNHEY and CDR2 as SMNVEV (reference sequence). The CDR3 has 15 residues. CDR3 in amino acids: CASSLGSGSYNEQFF. CDR3 DNA sequence: TGTGCCAGCAGTTTAGGGAGCGGTAGCTACAATGAGCAGTTCTTC.

The chain uses TRBV6-6 and TRBJ2-3; 15 bases match TRBD2. Unmatched junction bases numbered 15, after V lost 6 bases and J lost 2 bases. The CDR3 length is 20 residues. Germline values: CDR1 MNHNY, CDR2 SVGAGI (reference sequence). CDR3 amino acids: CASSKRTSGGAGGATDTQYF. For the CDR3, the DNA is TGTGCCAGCAGCAAGCGGACTAGCGGGGGGGCCGGAGGGGCCACAGATACGCAGTATTTT.

The rearrangement uses TRBV19 and TRBJ2-3; 10 positions agree with TRBD2. The CDR3 loop spans 15 amino acids. Losses at the gene ends were 5 bases for V and 0 bases for J; bases not matched to a gene: 2. Germline V gene sequence: CDR1 LNHDA, CDR2 SQIVND (reference sequence). CDR3 sequence reads: CASSRAGGSTDTQYF. The CDR3 nucleotides read TGTGCCAGTAGTCGAGCGGGGGGGAGCACAGATACGCAGTATTTT. Filled out from reference TRBV19 and TRBJ2-3, the complete variable domain reads DGGITQSPKYLFRKEGQNVTLSCEQNLNHDAMYWYRQDPGQGLRLIYYSQIVNDFQKGDIAEGYSVSREKKESFPLTVTSAQKNPTAFYLCASSRAGGSTDTQYFGPGTRLTVL.

The chain couples TRBV30 to TRBJ2-5; the match to TRBD1 covers 8 bases. The CDR3 loop spans 12 amino acids. The V segment lost 5 bases and the J segment 5 bases; nucleotides outside the gene matches: 4. Per germline, CDR1 GTSNPN and CDR2 SVGIG (reference sequence). The chain's CDR3 is CAWAGGGETQYF. The CDR3 DNA reads TGTGCCTGGGCAGGGGGCGGGGAGACCCAGTACTTC.

Points on this clone: The germline gene is not matched at one end of the junction; a read error may be the cause. The rearrangement links TRBV5-1 to TRBJ1-2; TRBD1 agrees at 7 bases. CDR3 length: 14 amino acids. Germline loops: CDR1 SGHRS, CDR2 YFSETQ. The chain's CDR3 is CASSLEGAGYGYTF. The DNA of the CDR3 is TGCGCCAGCAGTTTGGAGGGGGCTGGCTATGGCTACACCTTC.

The chain links TRBV4-1 to TRBJ2-2; 10 bases are a match to TRBD2. CDR3 length: 19 amino acids. Germline loops: CDR1 MGHRA, CDR2 YSYEKL. Losses at the gene ends were 3 bases for V and 5 bases for J; bases not matched to a gene: 15. The CDR3 spells CASSHSRGASGGGTGELFF. The CDR3 DNA reads as TGCGCCAGCAGCCATTCTCGAGGGGCTAGCGGGGGAGGGACCGGGGAGCTGTTTTTT.

The chain employs TRBV5-1 and TRBJ2-1, with D hard to call. Trimming pared 4 bases from V and 0 bases from J, leaving 14 bases between. This CDR3 contains 16 residues. CDR1 is SGHRS and CDR2 is YFSETQ in the germline V gene. CDR3 residues: CASSPPGRASYNEQFF. In nucleotides, the CDR3 is TGCGCCAGCAGCCCCCCCGGTAGGGCCTCCTACAATGAGCAGTTCTTC.

This rearrangement joins TRBV5-5 to TRBJ1-3, with TRBD1 identical over 7 bases. Trimming cost V 4 bases and J 0 bases; bases outside gene matches: 10. CDR1 SGHKS and CDR2 YYEKEE come from the germline V gene (reference sequence). The CDR3 extends over 17 amino acids. The CDR3 DNA reads as TGTGCCAGCAGCGATTCCAGACAGGGTTTCTCTGGAAACACCATATATTTT. Amino acid sequence: CASSDSRQGFSGNTIYF.

This rearrangement joins TRBV6-5 to TRBJ1-1; 7 bases are shared with TRBD1. After removal of 6 bases from V and 2 bases from J, the junction contained 9 bases not matched to a gene. The CDR3 contains 15 residues. Germline values: CDR1 MNHEY, CDR2 SVGAGI. The DNA of the CDR3 is TGTGCCAGCAGCCCAGACAGGGTGACTAACACTGAAGCTTTCTTT. It yields the protein CASSPDRVTNTEAFF.

The chain uses TRBV5-8 and TRBJ1-4, with TRBD1 matching over 7 bases. Trimming took 6 bases from V and 5 from J; bases not matched to a gene: 7. From germline, CDR1 is SGHTS and CDR2 YDEGEE. The CDR3 has 14 amino acids. The CDR3 sequence: CASNPGTENEKLFF. CDR3 coding DNA: TGTGCCAGCAACCCCGGGACAGAAAATGAAAAACTGTTTTTT.

This clone was observed a few times. The chain links TRBV28 to TRBJ2-7, with 10 bases fitting TRBD1. Germline V gene lookup returns CDR1 MDHEN and CDR2 SYDVKM. After removal of 7 bases from V and 2 bases from J, the junction contained 5 bases not matched to a gene. The CDR3 runs 14 residues. CDR3 loop: CASKSGQGTYEQYF. CDR3 DNA sequence: TGTGCCAGCAAGTCGGGACAGGGGACCTACGAGCAGTACTTC. Complete variable domain (other parts from reference TRBV28 and TRBJ2-7): DVKVTQSSRYLVKRTGEKVFLECVQDMDHENMFWYRQDPGLGLRLIYFSYDVKMKEKGDIPEGYSVSREKKERFSLILESASTNQTSMYLCASKSGQGTYEQYFGPGTRLTVT.

The rearrangement uses TRBV7-2 and TRBJ1-1, with D possibly TRBD1 on 5 matching bases. Between the trimmed V and J ends, which lost 1 base and 7 bases, there was a span of 10 bases. Germline V gives CDR1 SGHTA, CDR2 FQGNSA. This CDR3 is built from 13 residues. The CDR3 reads CASSLGGTFEAFF. CDR3 DNA: TGTGCCAGCAGCTTAGGCGGGACCTTTGAAGCTTTCTTT.

The V and J genes are TRBV4-1 and TRBJ1-5; 7 nucleotides match TRBD1. V dropped 4 bases and J dropped 1; count of bases not matched to a gene: 13. The CDR3 has 18 amino acids. Germline CDR1 is MGHRA and CDR2 is YSYEKL. The CDR3 DNA reads as TGCGCCAGCAGCCCGGGGGGCAGGGGGATGAGGAGCAATCAGCCCCAGCATTTT. This sequence encodes CASSPGGRGMRSNQPQHF.

V gene TRBV25-1 combines with J gene TRBJ2-7, with TRBD2 matching 10 bases. In germline, CDR1 is MGHDK, CDR2 SYGVNS. The CDR3 sequence is 16 residues long. V lost 5 bases, J lost 2 bases, and 9 bases stayed unmatched. The CDR3 bases are TGTGCCAGCAGTTTACTAGCGGGGCGAACAGCCTACGAGCAGTACTTC. Translated: CASSLLAGRTAYEQYF.

The chain combines TRBV30 with TRBJ1-1, with unresolved D. With 0 bases removed from V and 3 bases from J, the gap between germline ends came to 17 bases. The CDR3 runs 16 residues. The V gene's germline CDR1 is GTSNPN and CDR2 SVGIG (reference sequence). CDR3 coding DNA: TGTGCCTGGAGTGTAGGCCTCCAGCGAGGCCACACTGAAGCTTTCTTT. Translation: CAWSVGLQRGHTEAFF.

The CDR3 DNA is TGCGCCAGCAGCACAGACAGTGCCAGGAACACTGAAGCTTTCTTT. Its translation: CASSTDSARNTEAFF. The chain has TRBV5-1 and TRBJ1-1; a possible D gene is TRBD1 (5 bases). Per the germline V gene, CDR1 is SGHRS and CDR2 is YFSETQ. Trimming stripped 4 bases from V and 1 base from J, with 14 bases between. CDR3 length: 15 amino acids.

Only one count was recorded for this clone. The gene calls are TRBV30 and TRBJ1-2; TRBD1 matches at 9 bases. CDR3 length: 15 amino acids. Germline trimming cut 2 bases from V and 6 bases from J; bases unmatched to any gene: 10. The germline V gene encodes CDR1 GTSNPN and CDR2 SVGIG (reference sequence). The CDR3 here is CAWSRTGTGIDGYTF. The CDR3 nucleotides read TGTGCCTGGAGTCGCACCGGGACAGGGATCGATGGCTACACCTTC. The whole variable domain, filled in from reference TRBV30 and TRBJ1-2, reads SQTIHQWPATLVQPVGSPLSLECTVEGTSNPNLYWYRQAAGRGLQLLFYSVGIGQISSEVPQNLSASRPQDRQFILSSKKLLLSDSGFYLCAWSRTGTGIDGYTFGSGTRLTVV.

The chain links TRBV13 to TRBJ2-5, with 9 bases identical to TRBD2. The CDR3 is 14 residues long. V shed 2 bases, J shed 6 bases, and the junction held 4 bases outside the gene matches. The germline CDR1 and CDR2 sequences are PRHDT and FYEKMQ (reference sequence). CDR3 coding DNA: TGTGCCAGCAGCTTACTAGCGGGGTTAAAGACCCAGTACTTC. Translated, it gives CASSLLAGLKTQYF.

The V call is TRBV6-5, the J call TRBJ2-2; D remains unclear. The V and J ends lost 6 bases and 6 bases respectively, with 14 bases between them. The germline CDR1 and CDR2 sequences are MNHEY and SVGAGI. This CDR3 is 14 amino acids long. The CDR3 loop reads CASSQLESAGELFF. DNA for the CDR3: TGTGCCAGCAGCCAACTTGAGTCGGCCGGGGAGCTGTTTTTT.

The V gene is TRBV10-3, the J gene TRBJ1-2; the D gene is possibly TRBD1 (5 bases). The CDR3 spans 13 residues. Germline V CDR1 and CDR2: ENHRY, SYGVKD. Trimming removed 4 bases at V and 3 bases at J, with 9 bases between. The CDR3 here is CAISAGADYGYTF. In DNA form, the CDR3 reads TGTGCCATCAGTGCTGGGGCGGACTATGGCTACACCTTC.

In this sample, this clone turned up once. The chain employs TRBV7-9 and TRBJ1-6; 7 bases align to TRBD1. The germline V gene encodes CDR1 SEHNR and CDR2 FQNEAQ (reference sequence). V was pared by 4 bases and J by 7 bases, with 4 bases of the junction left unmatched. This CDR3 is 14 amino acids long. The CDR3 coding sequence is TGTGCCAGCAGCTCGGACAGGACGAATTCACCCCTCCACTTT. This translates into CASSSDRTNSPLHF.

This chain connects TRBV27 to TRBJ2-1; 7 nucleotides align to TRBD1. Germline lookup yields CDR1 MNHEY and CDR2 SMNVEV (reference sequence). CDR3 length: 15 residues. J lost 3 bases, V lost 4 bases, and 6 bases had no gene match. The CDR3 reads CASSWTGEIYNEQFF. DNA for the CDR3: TGTGCCAGCAGTTGGACAGGAGAGATCTACAATGAGCAGTTCTTC.

V is TRBV19 and J is TRBJ1-5, with D uncertain. The V gene lost 0 bases and the J gene lost 6 bases, with 3 bases spanning the gap. CDR1 LNHDA and CDR2 SQIVND come from the germline V gene (reference sequence). This CDR3 comprises 12 residues. The CDR3 loop reads CASSIDPQPQHF. The CDR3 DNA follows: TGTGCCAGTAGTATAGACCCTCAGCCCCAGCATTTT. Full variable domain (rest looked up from reference TRBV19 and TRBJ1-5): DGGITQSPKYLFRKEGQNVTLSCEQNLNHDAMYWYRQDPGQGLRLIYYSQIVNDFQKGDIAEGYSVSREKKESFPLTVTSAQKNPTAFYLCASSIDPQPQHFGDGTRLSIL.

The V gene is TRBV2, the J gene TRBJ2-2; TRBD2 agrees at 7 bases. The junction had 8 bases not matched to a gene; V was cut back by 8 bases and J by 5 bases. From germline, CDR1 is SNHLY and CDR2 FYNNEI. This CDR3 comprises 14 residues. The CDR3 nucleotides are TGTGCCAGCCGAGGACTAGTTGGGACCGGGGAGCTGTTTTTT. This translates into CASRGLVGTGELFF.